Listed below are T cell receptor beta chains from one sample, sequenced in a study of cytomegalovirus exposure and HLA in healthy donors. Method: immunoSEQ multiplex PCR; TCRdb's copy keeps in-frame clones and lacks some. This sample yields fewer than 120,000 clones, of which approximately 89% are seen a single time; 1.9% belongs to the top ten. The sample taken for sequencing was PBMCs. The receptors shown here come from a woman aged 18-29 years in good health and CMV-seronegative. CDR3s include the opening cysteine and the closing phenylalanine or tryptophan. A D gene is named only where the DNA matches it firmly. The listing skips clone size in some rows; elsewhere it reads once, few, many or a size class.

D,length,size,V,CDR3
-,14,once,TRBV27,CASSPRRGTDTQYF
TRBD2,15,-,TRBV6-4,CASSYTSGSADTQYF
-,13,-,TRBV25-1,CASSRGRLNEQYF
-,14,-,TRBV9,CASSVVLASDTQYF
TRBD1,14,-,TRBV5-1,CASSFTTGNYGYTF
TRBD2,20,-,TRBV28,CASSLGLAADTALTTDTQYF
TRBD1,16,-,TRBV9,CASSVDRGLGTDTQYF
-,13,-,TRBV28,CASSLSPNYGYTF
-,15,-,TRBV28,CASTFRGGYNSPLHF
-,13,-,TRBV4-2,CASSQEKRQGYTF
-,16,-,TRBV21-1,CASSKGSTGAQETQYF
TRBD1,14,-,TRBV10-3,CAISDGQGKETQYF
TRBD1,16,once,TRBV7-2,CASSSWGRDSNSPLHF
-,16,-,TRBV5-1,CASSSPPQGPHNEQFF